A selection of T cell receptor beta chains follows, all from one sample in a study of blood T cell repertoires in COVID-19. The protocol was immunoSEQ multiplex PCR, while the TCRdb copy is restricted to in-frame clones and leaves out a portion. The sample shows more than 95,000 clones, about 87% of them seen only once. Input material: peripheral blood. These receptors were taken from a man aged 50-59 years with acute or convalescent COVID-19. Each CDR3 is given with its conserved first and last residue. The order of the fields is D gene, clone size, V gene, J gene, CDR3 DNA, CDR3 protein. A D gene is named only where the DNA matches it firmly. Not every row has a clone size; where given, it reads once, few, many or a size class.

D: .
size: .
V: TRBV30
J: TRBJ1-4
DNA: TGTGCCAACGGTGTCAGGGATAATGAAAAACTGTTTTTT
CDR3: CANGVRDNEKLFF

D: .
size: .
V: TRBV5-4
J: TRBJ2-3
DNA: TGTGCCAGCAGCCTCTCGGGAGATACGCAGTATTTT
CDR3: CASSLSGDTQYF

D: .
size: .
V: TRBV7-3
J: TRBJ1-5
DNA: TGTGCCAGCAGCCTCCGGGGTCAGCCCCAGCATTTT
CDR3: CASSLRGQPQHF

D: TRBD1
size: few
V: TRBV7-2
J: TRBJ1-1
DNA: TGTGCCAGCAGCTTACAGACAGGGAGGATCACTGAAGCTTTCTTT
CDR3: CASSLQTGRITEAFF

D: .
size: .
V: TRBV28
J: TRBJ1-6
DNA: TGTGCCAGCAGTTTTCGAGGAGTTTCTTCACCCCTCCACTTT
CDR3: CASSFRGVSSPLHF

D: TRBD2
size: .
V: TRBV19
J: TRBJ2-1
DNA: TGTGCCAGTAGTATAGACCGGGCGGGGGGGGAGCAGTTCTTC
CDR3: CASSIDRAGGEQFF

D: TRBD1
size: .
V: TRBV30
J: TRBJ1-4
DNA: TGTGCCTGGAGTGGAAACAGGGACAGCCATAATGAAAAACTGTTTTTT
CDR3: CAWSGNRDSHNEKLFF

D: .
size: .
V: TRBV18
J: TRBJ2-7
DNA: TGTGCCAGCTCACAGCCGTCCTACGAGCAGTACTTC
CDR3: CASSQPSYEQYF

D: TRBD2
size: .
V: TRBV2
J: TRBJ2-3
DNA: TGTGCCTCCAGCCCAGAGCGGGGCTCTTTGGATACGCAGTATTTT
CDR3: CASSPERGSLDTQYF

D: TRBD1
size: .
V: TRBV11-2
J: TRBJ2-7
DNA: TGTGCCAGCAGCCCCCGGACAGGCCTGTTCTACGAGCAGTACTTC
CDR3: CASSPRTGLFYEQYF

D: .
size: .
V: TRBV27
J: TRBJ2-5
DNA: TGTGCCAGCAGTTTAGTGTTCGGTGTGGACCAAGAGACCCAGTACTTC
CDR3: CASSLVFGVDQETQYF

D: .
size: .
V: TRBV7-9
J: TRBJ2-7
DNA: TGTGCCAGCAGCGAGGGGGCCTACGAGCAGTACTTC
CDR3: CASSEGAYEQYF

D: TRBD2
size: .
V: TRBV3-1/TRBV3-2
J: TRBJ2-7
DNA: TGTGCCAGCAGCCAAAGCACTAGCGGAACCTACGAGCAGTACTTC
CDR3: CASSQSTSGTYEQYF

D: .
size: .
V: TRBV19
J: TRBJ2-5
DNA: TGTGCCAGTGGTCCAGGGCTGGAGGAGACCCAGTACTTC
CDR3: CASGPGLEETQYF

D: TRBD1
size: .
V: TRBV10-3
J: TRBJ2-2
DNA: TGTGCCGGCGGCTTGGGACAGGGGACCACCGGGGAGCTGTTTTTT
CDR3: CAGGLGQGTTGELFF

D: TRBD2
size: once
V: TRBV11-3
J: TRBJ2-3
DNA: TGTGCCAGCAGCGCGGGACTAGCGGGAGGGGCAGATACGCAGTATTTT
CDR3: CASSAGLAGGADTQYF

D: .
size: .
V: TRBV9
J: TRBJ1-6
DNA: TGTGCCAGCAGCGGGGGGGTTTCGGCGCGATCACCCCTCCACTTT
CDR3: CASSGGVSARSPLHF

D: .
size: .
V: TRBV30
J: TRBJ2-7
DNA: TGTGCCTGGAGCGATGAGGAGGCCCCCTCCTACGAGCAGTACTTC
CDR3: CAWSDEEAPSYEQYF

D: .
size: .
V: TRBV29-1
J: TRBJ2-1
DNA: TGCAGCGTCTTGGCGGGACGAAGCTCCTACAATGAGCAGTTCTTC
CDR3: CSVLAGRSSYNEQFF

D: .
size: .
V: TRBV5-4
J: TRBJ2-3
DNA: TGTGCCAGCAGCTTGGGAATTAGAGGGGGAGATACGCAGTATTTT
CDR3: CASSLGIRGGDTQYF

D: TRBD1
size: .
V: TRBV3-1/TRBV3-2
J: TRBJ1-1
DNA: TGTGCCAGCAGCCCCACAGGGGTACGTTCTGAAGCTTTCTTT
CDR3: CASSPTGVRSEAFF

D: TRBD2
size: .
V: TRBV5-8
J: TRBJ2-1
DNA: TGTGCCAGCAGCTTGTGGCTAGCGGGGACCCCAAGAGAGCAGTTCTTC
CDR3: CASSLWLAGTPREQFF

D: .
size: .
V: TRBV18
J: TRBJ1-1
DNA: TGTGCCAGCTCACCTCTCCAGATTAACACTGAAGCTTTCTTT
CDR3: CASSPLQINTEAFF

D: .
size: .
V: TRBV13
J: TRBJ1-1
DNA: TGTGCCAGCAGCTGGAGGGGTGGGACTGAAGCTTTCTTT
CDR3: CASSWRGGTEAFF

D: TRBD1
size: .
V: TRBV25-1
J: TRBJ2-7
DNA: TGTGCCAGCAGTGAACTGGGGGACAGTACCTACGAGCAGTACTTC
CDR3: CASSELGDSTYEQYF

D: TRBD2
size: .
V: TRBV5-6
J: TRBJ2-5
DNA: TGTGCCAGCAGCTGGGGGACTAGCGGGAGACGGAGGGGAGAGACCCAGTACTTC
CDR3: CASSWGTSGRRRGETQYF

D: .
size: .
V: TRBV29-1
J: TRBJ2-5
DNA: TGCAGCGTTGGTCACTCCCCAGAGACCCAGTACTTC
CDR3: CSVGHSPETQYF

D: .
size: .
V: TRBV6-6
J: TRBJ2-1
DNA: TGTGCCAGCAGTTACTCGGTTGGCAGGGTGTCGAATGAGCAGTTCTTC
CDR3: CASSYSVGRVSNEQFF

D: TRBD1
size: .
V: TRBV28
J: TRBJ1-2
DNA: TGTGCCAGCAGTTTACCCGGACAGGGGAAGGGCTACACCTTC
CDR3: CASSLPGQGKGYTF

D: .
size: .
V: TRBV7-9
J: TRBJ2-5
DNA: TGTGCCAGCAGTCACGACAACCAAGAGACCCAGTACTTC
CDR3: CASSHDNQETQYF

D: .
size: .
V: TRBV11-3
J: TRBJ2-7
DNA: TGTGCCAGCAGCTTAGAGAGGGGGGGAACCTACGAGCAGTACTTC
CDR3: CASSLERGGTYEQYF

D: .
size: .
V: TRBV28
J: TRBJ1-5
DNA: TGTGCCAGCAGTCCTCCGGGGGTTAGCAATCAGCCCCAGCATTTT
CDR3: CASSPPGVSNQPQHF

D: TRBD2
size: .
V: TRBV28
J: TRBJ2-3
DNA: TGTGCCAGCAGTGGACTAGCGGGTAACACAGATACGCAGTATTTT
CDR3: CASSGLAGNTDTQYF

D: .
size: .
V: TRBV3-1/TRBV3-2
J: TRBJ2-2
DNA: TGTGCCAGCAGCCAAGACAGGGGGAACACCGGGGAGCTGTTTTTT
CDR3: CASSQDRGNTGELFF

D: .
size: once
V: TRBV5-1
J: TRBJ2-5
DNA: TGCGCCAGCAGCCAGAATCCGGGACAAGAAGAGACCCAGTACTTC
CDR3: CASSQNPGQEETQYF

D: .
size: .
V: TRBV29-1
J: TRBJ2-2
DNA: TGCAGCGCCCAAAAAGGCAGGGCCTACACCGGGGAGCTGTTTTTT
CDR3: CSAQKGRAYTGELFF

D: .
size: .
V: TRBV11-3
J: TRBJ2-4
DNA: TGTGCCAGCAGCCATACATCAAACATTCAGTACTTC
CDR3: CASSHTSNIQYF

D: TRBD1
size: .
V: TRBV6-4
J: TRBJ1-5
DNA: TGTGCCAGCAGCGACCCATATTCCGGGACAGGGAGAAGGAGCAATCAGCCCCAGCATTTT
CDR3: CASSDPYSGTGRRSNQPQHF

D: .
size: .
V: TRBV11-2
J: TRBJ2-7
DNA: TGTGCCAGCACCTCTTCCTACGAGCAGTACTTC
CDR3: CASTSSYEQYF

D: TRBD2
size: .
V: TRBV19
J: TRBJ2-5
DNA: TGTGCCAGTAGTGCTCCGGGACTAAAAGAGACCCAGTACTTC
CDR3: CASSAPGLKETQYF

D: .
size: .
V: TRBV24-1
J: TRBJ2-2
DNA: TGTGCCACCAGTGATTCCGGGATCCTCGTCACCGGGGAGCTGTTTTTT
CDR3: CATSDSGILVTGELFF

D: TRBD2
size: once
V: TRBV11-3
J: TRBJ2-1
DNA: TGTGCCAGCAGCTTAGGGCGGCGGGAGGTGGATGAGCAGTTCTTC
CDR3: CASSLGRREVDEQFF

D: TRBD1
size: .
V: TRBV29-1
J: TRBJ2-3
DNA: TGCAGCGTTGGCGACAGGGAGAACACAGATACGCAGTATTTT
CDR3: CSVGDRENTDTQYF

D: .
size: once
V: TRBV29-1
J: TRBJ2-2
DNA: TGCAGCGCCGTCCGACTAGGGGCCGGGGAGCTGTTTTTT
CDR3: CSAVRLGAGELFF

D: .
size: .
V: TRBV4-2
J: TRBJ1-1
DNA: TGTGCCAGCAGCTCATCCCCCCGGGGTCAAACTGAAGCTTTCTTT
CDR3: CASSSSPRGQTEAFF

D: .
size: .
V: TRBV5-1
J: TRBJ2-2
DNA: TGCGCCAGCAGCTTGGGCCTAGTGGTTCACACCGGGGAGCTGTTTTTT
CDR3: CASSLGLVVHTGELFF

D: TRBD2
size: once
V: TRBV6-1
J: TRBJ2-1
DNA: TGTGCCAGCAGTGAAGTTGGGGAGGGAGGGCGGAATGAGCAGTTCTTC
CDR3: CASSEVGEGGRNEQFF

D: .
size: once
V: TRBV5-4
J: TRBJ2-1
DNA: TGTGCCAGCAGCAGTGGACAGCTACCTTACAATGAGCAGTTCTTC
CDR3: CASSSGQLPYNEQFF

D: TRBD2
size: .
V: TRBV5-1
J: TRBJ2-3
DNA: TGCGCCAGCAGCATCCCAGCGGGAACAGATACGCAGTATTTT
CDR3: CASSIPAGTDTQYF

D: .
size: .
V: TRBV1
J: TRBJ2-7
DNA: TGCACCAGCAGCCAAGAATGGGGGGAGGGAGGCTACGAGCAGTACTTC
CDR3: CTSSQEWGEGGYEQYF

D: TRBD1
size: .
V: TRBV11-3
J: TRBJ1-2
DNA: TGTGCCAGCAGCTTAGGTGACAGGGAAGATGGCTACACCTTC
CDR3: CASSLGDREDGYTF

D: TRBD2
size: .
V: TRBV6-2/TRBV6-3
J: TRBJ2-1
DNA: TGTGCCAGCAGTTACTCTGGCGGGAGGGTAGATGAGCAGTTCTTC
CDR3: CASSYSGGRVDEQFF

D: TRBD1
size: .
V: TRBV6-5
J: TRBJ2-2
DNA: TGTGCCAGCAAACAGACAGGGACCTCCGGGGAGCTGTTTTTT
CDR3: CASKQTGTSGELFF

D: TRBD1
size: .
V: TRBV5-8
J: TRBJ2-7
DNA: TGTGCCAGCATCCCCTACAGGGGCTACGAGCAGTACTTC
CDR3: CASIPYRGYEQYF

D: .
size: .
V: TRBV30
J: TRBJ2-3
DNA: TGTGCCTGGAGAGGGGATTGGCTGGGGGGTACGCAGTATTTT
CDR3: CAWRGDWLGGTQYF

D: TRBD1
size: .
V: TRBV27
J: TRBJ2-7
DNA: TGTGCCAGCAGGGACCTAGGACAGGGGGCGTTAAACGAGCAGTACTTC
CDR3: CASRDLGQGALNEQYF

D: .
size: .
V: TRBV18
J: TRBJ2-1
DNA: TGTGCCAGCTCACCACCGGTCAGACTTGAGCAGTTCTTC
CDR3: CASSPPVRLEQFF

D: .
size: .
V: TRBV5-4
J: TRBJ2-7
DNA: TGTGCCAGCAGCTATACACAGGGTTCCGAGCAGTACTTC
CDR3: CASSYTQGSEQYF

D: .
size: .
V: TRBV6-5
J: TRBJ2-7
DNA: TGTGCCAGCGTCGACAGGAGCGAGCAGTACTTC
CDR3: CASVDRSEQYF